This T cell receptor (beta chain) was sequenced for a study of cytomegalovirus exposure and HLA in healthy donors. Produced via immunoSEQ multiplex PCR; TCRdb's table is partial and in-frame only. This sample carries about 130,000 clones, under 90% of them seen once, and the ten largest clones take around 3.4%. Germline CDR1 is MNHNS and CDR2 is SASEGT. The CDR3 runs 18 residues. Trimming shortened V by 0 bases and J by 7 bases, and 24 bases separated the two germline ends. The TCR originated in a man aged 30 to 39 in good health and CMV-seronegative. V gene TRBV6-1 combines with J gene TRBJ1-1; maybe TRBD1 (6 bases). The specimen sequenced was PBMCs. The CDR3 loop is CASSEALVRDITKLEAFF. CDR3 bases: TGTGCCAGCAGTGAAGCGCTCGTTAGGGACATTACCAAACTTGAAGCTTTCTTT.